This T cell receptor beta chain appears in the sequencing data of a study of CD8+ T cells in alopecia areata. The length of the CDR3 is 15 residues. The V and J ends lost 4 bases and 9 bases, in that order; junction bases with no gene match: 12. Germline-derived CDR1 and CDR2 are SNHLY and FYNNEI. Extracted from the samples, RNA was reverse transcribed into cDNA to serve as the sequencing template. The repertoire was sequenced with immunoSEQ multiplex PCR; TCRdb's copy has only in-frame clones and lacks some. The repertoire consists of 110,000 to 150,000 clones, with around three fifths occurring once and the leading ten covering under 6.5%. In this sample, this clone turned up a few times.

The specimen was CD4+ T cells sorted from blood, collected at week 0. J is TRBJ2-5 and V is TRBV2; 9 bases align to TRBD2. The TCR sequence derives from a human donor with alopecia areata. The CDR3 loop reads CASSVEAGGLTPQYF. The CDR3 DNA reads TGTGCCAGCAGTGTGGAAGCGGGGGGCCTAACCCCCCAGTACTTC.